This T cell receptor beta chain was obtained from a study of T cells in localized non-small cell lung cancer. Findings and limits, study-wide: Adjacent lung held a median roughly 60 of the top 100 tumor clones. Uninvolved adjacent lung showed peak T cell clonality, exceeding tumor.

The assay was immunoSEQ multiplex PCR, and TCRdb's table has in-frame clones only and misses some. This sample has some 80,000 clones, with 84% found just once. V was pared by 3 bases and J by 3 bases, with 4 bases of the junction left unmatched. Germline V CDR1 and CDR2: SGHRS, YFSETQ. The CDR3 has 14 amino acids. In this sample, this clone turned up once. Its antigen is unknown. The clonotype was recovered from a man aged 35 to 69 with stage I lung adenocarcinoma. The chain combines TRBV5-1 with TRBJ2-7, with 9 bases matching TRBD1. This specimen was peripheral blood, taken before any cancer treatment. CDR3 residues: CASSSSGQGYEQYF. CDR3 nucleotide sequence: TGCGCCAGCAGCTCGTCGGGACAGGGCTACGAGCAGTACTTC.